These 10 T cell receptor beta chains share one sample of origin, sequenced in a study of OX40 agonist ivuxolimab in advanced cancers. Only in-frame clones appear in the TCRdb table, and some are missing; sequencing was by immunoSEQ multiplex PCR. The table lists about 46,000 clones, more than 75% of them singletons. This specimen was CD4+ or CD8+ T cells sorted from blood, taken in a trial of the OX40 agonist ivuxolimab. Source of these receptors: an adult with an advanced solid tumor such as melanoma, head and neck, liver or kidney cancer.

The rearrangement uses TRBV7-9 and TRBJ1-1; tentatively, D is TRBD1 (5 bases). V was clipped by 5 bases and J by 0 bases, with 19 bases between them. This CDR3 is built from 17 residues. The germline gives CDR1 SEHNR, CDR2 FQNEAQ (reference sequence). CDR3 DNA sequence: TGTGCCAGCAGCCCCAGCGTTAGGGGAATGGTGAACACTGAAGCTTTCTTT. Translation: CASSPSVRGMVNTEAFF.

The CDR3 is CSATGGDGGYTF. CDR3 bases: TGCAGCGCTACAGGGGGCGACGGTGGCTACACCTTC. This chain links TRBV29-1 with TRBJ1-2; 9 bases agree with TRBD1. J lost 7 bases, V lost 7 bases, and 7 bases had no gene match. The CDR3 is 12 residues long. In germline, CDR1 is SQVTM, CDR2 ANQGSEA.

This chain connects TRBV4-1 to TRBJ2-1; the match to TRBD2 covers 14 bases. The CDR3 extends over 18 amino acids. Trimming at V came to 1 base and at J to 3 bases, leaving 5 bases not matched to a gene. Germline V gives CDR1 MGHRA, CDR2 YSYEKL. CDR3: CASSQGHGTSGSYNEQFF. Written as DNA, the CDR3 is TGCGCCAGCAGCCAAGGGCACGGGACTAGCGGGAGCTACAATGAGCAGTTCTTC.

The CDR3: CASSVYREGNTEAFF. CDR3 in DNA: TGTGCCAGCAGCGTATACAGGGAGGGGAACACTGAAGCTTTCTTT. The V and J genes are TRBV9 and TRBJ1-1; D might be TRBD1 (6 bases). Germline lookup yields CDR1 SGDLS and CDR2 YYNGEE. This CDR3 comprises 15 residues. Deletions cut 1 base from V and 1 base from J, with 11 bases between.

The chain combines TRBV5-5 with TRBJ1-2, with D perhaps matching TRBD1 (6 bases). In germline, CDR1 is SGHKS, CDR2 YYEKEE (reference sequence). The CDR3 spans 18 residues. Between the trimmed V and J ends, which lost 4 bases and 8 bases, there was a span of 30 bases. The CDR3 sequence is CASSMGAGNDRSLPGYTF. The CDR3 DNA follows: TGTGCCAGCAGCATGGGGGCCGGGAATGACAGGAGCCTCCCAGGCTACACCTTC.

This CDR3 reads CASSMRQSTDTQYF. CDR3 coding DNA: TGTGCCAGCAGCATGCGACAAAGCACAGATACGCAGTATTTT. The rearrangement links TRBV21-1 to TRBJ2-3; the listed D gene, TRBD1, was not tested against the DNA. TRBV21-1 is described as a pseudogene. This CDR3 has 14 residues.

About this clone: At one of its ends the junction is not consistent with the germline gene, which may arise from a read error. The rearrangement joins TRBV14 to TRBJ2-2; D may be TRBD1 (5 bases). The CDR3 covers 13 residues. Germline CDR1 SGHDN, CDR2 FVKESK. CDR3: CVSRVDYTGELFF. The CDR3 coding sequence is TGTGTCAGCAGGGTAGACTACACCGGGGAGCTGTTTTTT. Filled out from reference TRBV14 and TRBJ2-2, the complete variable domain reads EAGVTQFPSHSVIEKGQTVTLRCDPISGHDNLYWYRRVMGKEIKFLLHFVKESKQDESGMPNNRFLAERTGGTYSTLKVQPAELEDSGVYFCVSRVDYTGELFFGEGSRLTVL.

Here the CDR3 reads CASSLGFAAWAEQYF. CDR3 in DNA: TGTGCCAGCAGCTTAGGATTCGCGGCGTGGGCCGAGCAGTACTTC. The chain has TRBV7-9 and TRBJ2-7; D gene unclear. The CDR3 is made up of 15 amino acids. The germline gives CDR1 SEHNR, CDR2 FQNEAQ (reference sequence). Trimming removed 1 base at V and 6 bases at J, with 16 bases between.

The rearrangement uses TRBV15 and TRBJ2-1, with D hard to call. V lost 0 bases to trimming and J lost 4 bases, with 4 bases between them. Germline values: CDR1 LNHNV, CDR2 YYDKDF (reference sequence). The CDR3 runs 13 residues. The CDR3 is CATSRDRYNEQFF. DNA of the CDR3: TGTGCCACCAGCAGAGATCGGTACAATGAGCAGTTCTTC.

The rearrangement joins TRBV4-3 to TRBJ2-5; possibly TRBD2 for D (6 bases). Germline V gives CDR1 LGHNA, CDR2 YSLEER. Trimming removed 1 base from V and 4 bases from J, with 13 bases in between. CDR3 length: 15 amino acids. CDR3 nucleotides: TGCGCCAGCAGCCAAGTATCGTCCGGGGGAGAGACCCAGTACTTC. The encoded protein is CASSQVSSGGETQYF.